Ten or more counts support the clone carrying this T cell receptor (beta chain). The target antigen is unknown. The data were taken from a study of T cells after yellow fever vaccination. In the study overall: Low-cell-number fractions underwent preparation using SMART-Seq v4 Ultra Low Input.

Study-wide results and limits: The presence of abundant clonotypes contaminating from the bulk population was possible in FACS-sorted repertoires. The CD4 and CD8 compartments had a small share of their clonotypes in common.

A universal primer site and UMIs were added as TCR cDNA was made by 5'RACE template switching. A single record per CDR3 protein comes from TCRdb applying MiXCR to the 5' RACE reads. The data contain about 360,000 distinct CDR3 sequences, 6% to 8% of them singletons. The CDR3 is made up of 15 amino acids. V was trimmed by 5 bases and J by 0 bases, leaving 14 bases between them. Germline CDR1 and CDR2: MNHEY and SMNVEV (reference sequence). Material: PBMCs, obtained 5 days after the yellow fever booster vaccination. The rearrangement links TRBV27 to TRBJ2-7; no firm D call. This clonotype was obtained from a man aged 25 to 40 who received the YFV17D yellow fever vaccine. CDR3 sequence (DNA): TGTGCCAGCAGTCTCGTTCCGGTAAGCTCCTACGAGCAGTACTTC. Translated: CASSLVPVSSYEQYF.